The source of this T cell receptor (beta chain) is a study of cytomegalovirus exposure and HLA in healthy donors. Study results and caveats: The classifier was said to identify cytomegalovirus status with high specificity and sensitivity. A highly shared variant cluster was judged a likely technical artifact.

Germline V gene lookup returns CDR1 SNHLY and CDR2 FYNNEI. V shed 7 bases, J shed 3 bases, and the junction held 8 bases outside the gene matches. CDR3 size: 15 residues. The PCR ran on 60 Vbeta and 13 Jbeta primers. TCRdb's copy holds only in-frame clones and misses some; the assay was immunoSEQ multiplex PCR. The table includes roughly 120,000 clones, less than 80% detected once. This clone was observed a handful of times. Antigen: not known. Sequencing used PBMCs. The chain employs TRBV2 and TRBJ1-4; 7 nucleotides agree with TRBD1. This TCR was recovered from a woman aged 35 to 49 in good health and CMV-seropositive. CDR3 protein: CASNINRGPNEKLFF. CDR3 bases: TGTGCCAGCAATATAAACAGGGGTCCTAATGAAAAACTGTTTTTT.